Below, 27 T cell receptor beta chains from the same sample are listed, as sequenced in a study of shared clonotypes between healthy human individuals. TCRdb keeps only in-frame clones here, not all; method: immunoSEQ multiplex PCR. The sample lists roughly 490,000 clones, 76% occurring once. Sample: PBMCs. These TCRs come from a woman in her thirties or forties in good health. Some clones in this sample may be carry-over from other donors' samples.

The chain couples TRBV25-1 to TRBJ1-1; TRBD1 matches at 11 bases. J lost 0 bases, V lost 0 bases, and 6 bases had no gene match. Germline V CDR1 and CDR2: MGHDK, SYGVNS. The CDR3 consists of 18 residues. DNA of the CDR3: TGTGCCAGCAGTGAATATAGGACAGGGGGCGGCTTGAACACTGAAGCTTTCTTT. This gives the protein CASSEYRTGGGLNTEAFF.

The chain uses TRBV29-1 and TRBJ2-5, with 10 bases matching TRBD2. Germline CDR1 reads SQVTM; CDR2 reads ANQGSEA. V gave up 4 bases and J gave up 0 bases; unmatched junction bases: 5. CDR3 length: 15 residues. The CDR3 protein is CSVGQTSGYQETQYF. In DNA, the CDR3 is TGCAGCGTTGGACAGACTAGCGGGTACCAAGAGACCCAGTACTTC.

The rearrangement links TRBV7-2 to TRBJ2-7; possible D gene TRBD2, 5 bases. The CDR3 is made up of 15 amino acids. Trimming cost V 5 bases and J 3 bases, with 17 bases left between them. Germline CDR1 reads SGHTA; CDR2 reads FQGNSA. CDR3 in amino acids: CASSPGPSSSYEQYF. The CDR3 coding sequence is TGTGCCAGCAGCCCCGGGCCTTCTAGCAGCTACGAGCAGTACTTC.

This clone was counted at least ten times. The J gene is TRBJ2-7, the V gene TRBV28; 9 bases agree with TRBD2. With 3 bases clipped from V and 6 bases from J, the junction kept 15 bases outside the gene matches. The CDR3 is 17 amino acids. CDR1 is MDHEN, CDR2 SYDVKM, per germline. CDR3 protein: CASSLGGASGKMSEQYF. For the CDR3, the DNA is TGTGCCAGCAGTTTGGGGGGGGCTAGCGGGAAAATGAGCGAGCAGTACTTC.

The rearrangement uses TRBV6-1 and TRBJ2-1; no clear D. Germline V CDR1 and CDR2: MNHNS, SASEGT. The CDR3 runs 14 residues. The ends were cut back, 4 bases at V and 2 bases at J, with 9 bases in the middle. CDR3 protein: CASSGISPYNEQFF. The DNA for the CDR3 is TGTGCCAGCAGTGGCATTAGTCCCTACAATGAGCAGTTCTTC.

This clone occurred many times. V usage is TRBV29-1 and J usage is TRBJ2-1, with D perhaps TRBD1 (6 bases). There are 14 residues in the CDR3. The germline V and J ends were trimmed by 4 bases and 4 bases, with 14 bases remaining between them. Per germline, CDR1 SQVTM and CDR2 ANQGSEA. The CDR3 loop is CSVGLLDRYNEQFF. CDR3 in DNA: TGCAGCGTTGGCCTGTTGGACAGATACAATGAGCAGTTCTTC.

This clone was recorded a few times. V usage is TRBV7-2 and J usage is TRBJ2-4; 7 nucleotides match TRBD1. Germline CDR1 and CDR2: SGHTA and FQGNSA. With 5 bases clipped from V and 1 base from J, the junction kept 2 bases outside the gene matches. This CDR3 region has 14 residues. The CDR3, as DNA: TGTGCCAGCAGCCTACAGGGGGCCAAAAACATTCAGTACTTC. Translation gives CASSLQGAKNIQYF.

The V and J genes are TRBV7-8 and TRBJ2-7, with 12 bases aligning to TRBD2. Unmatched junction bases numbered 1, after V lost 1 base and J lost 3 bases. Germline CDR1 SGHVS, CDR2 FQNEAQ. The length of the CDR3 is 15 residues. Here the CDR3 DNA reads TGTGCCAGCAGCTTAGGGACTAGCGGGGTCTACGAGCAGTACTTC. Residues: CASSLGTSGVYEQYF. The entire variable domain, with the rest obtained from reference TRBV7-8 and TRBJ2-7, is as follows: GAGVSQSPRYKVAKRGQDVALRCDPISGHVSLFWYQQALGQGPEFLTYFQNEAQLDKSGLPSDRFFAERPEGSVSTLKIQRTQQEDSAVYLCASSLGTSGVYEQYFGPGTRLTVT.

The count of this clone is one. J is TRBJ2-5 and V is TRBV7-7, with D unclear. Germline V gives CDR1 SSHAT, CDR2 FNYEAQ (reference sequence). V dropped 3 bases and J dropped 1 base, with 9 bases sitting between them. This CDR3 has 14 amino acids. The chain's CDR3 is CASSFGQLQETQYF. The CDR3, as DNA: TGTGCCAGCAGCTTTGGGCAGCTCCAAGAGACCCAGTACTTC.

This rearrangement joins TRBV27 to TRBJ2-3; TRBD2 is a possible D gene (5 bases). The CDR3 is 15 residues long. Germline lookup yields CDR1 MNHEY and CDR2 SMNVEV (reference sequence). Trimming removed 1 base from V and 2 bases from J, with 10 bases in between. CDR3 in amino acids: CASSLWLANTDTQYF. As DNA, the CDR3 is TGTGCCAGCAGTTTATGGCTAGCTAACACAGATACGCAGTATTTT.

The chain joins TRBV28 to TRBJ2-7; perhaps TRBD1 as D (6 bases). Trimming cost V 6 bases and J 0 bases, with 15 bases left between them. The CDR3 totals 15 residues. Germline-derived CDR1 and CDR2 are MDHEN and SYDVKM. The CDR3 DNA reads as TGTGCCAGCAGACCAGACAGGCGAGCCTCCTACGAGCAGTACTTC. Its protein is CASRPDRRASYEQYF.

This rearrangement joins TRBV10-3 to TRBJ2-7, with D uncertain. The V end was cut by 0 bases, the J end by 9 bases, with 6 bases between. CDR1 and CDR2 (germline): ENHRY, SYGVKD. The CDR3 extends over 11 amino acids. CDR3 residues: CAISESFGQYF. The CDR3 DNA reads TGTGCCATCAGTGAGTCGTTTGGGCAGTACTTC.

This clone was detected ten times or more. The chain combines TRBV30 with TRBJ2-5, with D possibly TRBD2 on 5 matching bases. The germline V and J ends were trimmed by 4 bases and 1 base, with 10 bases remaining between them. This CDR3 comprises 13 residues. Per germline, CDR1 GTSNPN and CDR2 SVGIG (reference sequence). The DNA for the CDR3 is TGTGCCTGGAACGACGGGGTCCAAGAGACCCAGTACTTC. Its translation: CAWNDGVQETQYF.

The rearrangement links TRBV7-2 to TRBJ1-1; the D is unclear. Germline V CDR1 and CDR2: SGHTA, FQGNSA. V was clipped by 3 bases and J by 1 base, with 6 bases between them. The CDR3 is 13 residues long. The CDR3 nucleotides read TGTGCCAGCAGCTTTTACAAGAACACTGAAGCTTTCTTT. This translates into CASSFYKNTEAFF.

This clone came up a few times. This chain uses TRBV6-9 with TRBJ1-5; 7 nucleotides agree with TRBD1. The V segment lost 7 bases and the J segment 2 bases; nucleotides outside the gene matches: 17. Germline CDR1 reads MNHGY; CDR2 reads SVAAGI. The CDR3 spans 18 residues. CDR3 protein: CASTWGEQGQAGNQPQHF. The CDR3 DNA follows: TGTGCCAGCACCTGGGGGGAACAGGGGCAGGCGGGCAATCAGCCCCAGCATTTT.

Regarding this clone: A far larger clone differs by one base, so this is likely a read error. At the DNA level, this CDR3 is encoded by other sequences in the same sample as well. V gene TRBV19 combines with J gene TRBJ2-6; D remains unclear. The V end was cut by 6 bases, the J end by 0 bases, with 9 bases between. CDR1 and CDR2 (germline): LNHDA, SQIVND (reference sequence). This CDR3 is built from 15 residues. The CDR3 sequence: CASSIHYSGANVLTF. In DNA, the CDR3 is TGTGCCAGTAGCATCCATTACTCTGGGGCCAACGTCCTGACTTTC.

This clone was detected a few times. The chain is built from TRBV7-9 and TRBJ2-7; D is undetermined. Germline CDR1 SEHNR, CDR2 FQNEAQ (reference sequence). Trimming shortened V by 3 bases and J by 4 bases, and 16 bases separated the two germline ends. This CDR3 contains 15 residues. DNA for the CDR3: TGTGCCAGCAGCTTCGAACAAATGGGGAATTACGAGCAGTACTTC. This gives the protein CASSFEQMGNYEQYF.

This clone was detected ten times or more. CDR3: CASSPPAPGFYEQYF. The CDR3 nucleotides are TGTGCCAGCTCACCCCCAGCTCCGGGGTTCTACGAGCAGTACTTC. The chain combines TRBV18 with TRBJ2-7, with a tentative D call TRBD2 (5 bases). The germline CDR1 and CDR2 sequences are KGHSH and LQKENI. This CDR3 contains 15 residues. The germline V and J ends were trimmed by 3 bases and 3 bases, with 15 bases remaining between them.

The chain carries TRBV7-3 and TRBJ2-7; maybe TRBD2 (5 bases). The CDR3 consists of 13 residues. Per germline, CDR1 SGHTA and CDR2 FQGTGA. Trimming pared 5 bases from V and 2 bases from J, leaving 10 bases between. CDR3 residues: CASSPNGAYEQYF. As DNA, the CDR3 is TGTGCCAGCAGCCCTAACGGGGCCTACGAGCAGTACTTC. Supplemented by reference TRBV7-3 and TRBJ2-7, the full variable domain reads GAGVSQTPSNKVTEKGKYVELRCDPISGHTALYWYRQSLGQGPEFLIYFQGTGAADDSGLPNDRFFAVRPEGSVSTLKIQRTERGDSAVYLCASSPNGAYEQYFGPGTRLTVT.

V usage is TRBV5-1 and J usage is TRBJ2-3; TRBD1 matches 8 bases. The CDR3 covers 16 residues. Unmatched junction bases numbered 9, after V lost 4 bases and J lost 2 bases. Germline CDR1 and CDR2: SGHRS and YFSETQ. CDR3 sequence (DNA): TGCGCCAGCAGCCTCCGGGACAGGTCCTCCACAGATACGCAGTATTTT. Translation: CASSLRDRSSTDTQYF.

J is TRBJ2-7 and V is TRBV27, with 7 nucleotides matching TRBD2. This CDR3 region has 17 residues. V shed 5 bases and J 2 bases; nucleotides not matched to a gene: 15. Germline-derived CDR1 and CDR2 are MNHEY and SMNVEV (reference sequence). Written as DNA, the CDR3 is TGTGCCAGCAGTCCGGGGAGGCGGGAGTTGTCGCCCTACGAGCAGTACTTC. Its protein is CASSPGRRELSPYEQYF.

The V and J genes are TRBV6-5 and TRBJ1-1; TRBD1 matches at 7 bases. This CDR3 comprises 15 residues. Germline V gene data show CDR1 as MNHEY and CDR2 as SVGAGI. V dropped 5 bases and J dropped 7; count of bases not matched to a gene: 13. CDR3 bases: TGTGCCAGCAGTCCCACCGGGACAGCTACAGTTGAAGCTTTCTTT. This encodes CASSPTGTATVEAFF.

The V and J genes are TRBV11-2 and TRBJ2-2; D gene ambiguous. The germline V gene has CDR1 SGHAT and CDR2 FQNNGV. Trimming stripped 4 bases from V and 9 bases from J, with 12 bases between. This CDR3 has 13 amino acids. DNA for the CDR3: TGTGCCAGCAGCTCGCTAGTATCGTGGGAGCTGTTTTTT. The encoded protein is CASSSLVSWELFF.

This clone occurred a few times. The DNA of the CDR3 is TGTGCCAGCAGTTCGGGGAGGGCCCTCTTTGGCTACACCTTC. Amino acid sequence: CASSSGRALFGYTF. This chain uses TRBV28 with TRBJ1-2; D remains unclear. Germline V gene sequence: CDR1 MDHEN, CDR2 SYDVKM. The V gene lost 4 bases and the J gene lost 7 bases, with 16 bases spanning the gap. CDR3 length equals 14 residues.

This clone appeared a few times. The chain links TRBV7-2 to TRBJ2-7; TRBD2 matches at 14 bases. V shed 5 bases, J shed 2 bases, and the junction held 8 bases outside the gene matches. The CDR3 consists of 17 residues. Germline lookup yields CDR1 SGHTA and CDR2 FQGNSA. In DNA, the CDR3 is TGTGCCAGCAGCCGAACCGGACTAGCGGGAGGCGCCTACGAGCAGTACTTC. Translation gives CASSRTGLAGGAYEQYF.

V gene TRBV10-1 combines with J gene TRBJ2-1, with 13 bases matching TRBD2. This CDR3 comprises 15 residues. The V and J ends lost 4 bases and 8 bases, in that order; junction bases with no gene match: 5. Looked up from germline, CDR1 is WNHNN and CDR2 is SYGVQD (reference sequence). CDR3 coding DNA: TGCGCCAGCAGTGCCCCGGGACTAGCGGGGTATGAGCAGTTCTTC. It translates to CASSAPGLAGYEQFF.

The gene calls are TRBV7-8 and TRBJ2-7, with D possibly being TRBD1 or TRBD2 (5 bases each). CDR3 size: 14 residues. Germline V CDR1 and CDR2: SGHVS, FQNEAQ. Deletions cut 5 bases from V and 5 bases from J, with 16 bases between. CDR3 amino acids: CASSRAREGNEQYF. The CDR3 DNA sequence: TGTGCCAGCAGCCGCGCCCGAGAGGGGAACGAGCAGTACTTC. Drawing the rest from reference TRBV7-8 and TRBJ2-7, the complete variable domain is GAGVSQSPRYKVAKRGQDVALRCDPISGHVSLFWYQQALGQGPEFLTYFQNEAQLDKSGLPSDRFFAERPEGSVSTLKIQRTQQEDSAVYLCASSRAREGNEQYFGPGTRLTVT.